The T cell receptor (beta chain) under discussion was sequenced for a study of beta chain features in type 1 diabetes. Across the whole study: On cell yields, gender and age, patients and healthy donors were similar.

Germline V gene sequence: CDR1 LNHDA, CDR2 SQIVND (reference sequence). The CDR3 is 12 amino acids. Trimming left V 3 bases short and J 6 bases short, with 9 bases between. This clone showed up just a few times. Expressed TCRB transcripts got sequenced, as all isolated RNA was reverse transcribed. Sequencing was performed with immunoSEQ multiplex PCR; in TCRdb, only in-frame clones are kept and a portion is missing. This table holds 500,000 to 700,000 clones, roughly 16% found once. The rearrangement uses TRBV19 and TRBJ2-7, with D hard to call. This TCR was recovered from a man in his late teens or twenties in good health. The sample taken for sequencing was naive CD4+ T cells from blood. CDR3 nucleotides: TGTGCCAGTAGTATGCCGACGGGCGAGCAGTACTTC. Translated, it gives CASSMPTGEQYF.